These T cell receptor beta chains were read from a single sample in a study of Graves' ophthalmopathy and Graves' hyperthyroidism. TCRdb ran MiXCR on the multiplex PCR reads and lists one entry per CDR3 protein. The sample shows fewer than 650,000 distinct CDR3 sequences, approximately 21% of them seen only once. The sample comprised peripheral blood. These receptors were obtained from a woman aged 18-29 years with stable Graves' hyperthyroidism. Some clones in this sample may be carry-over from other donors' samples. The CDR3 runs from the conserved cysteine through the conserved F or W. A D gene is named only where the DNA matches it firmly. Part of the rows lack a size; the others show once, few, many or a class for expanded clones.

CASSFAETQYF	TGTGCCAGCAGTTTTGCCGAGACCCAGTACTTC	TRBV28	TRBJ2-5	11	many	.
CASSLVAETYGYTF	TGTGCCAGCAGCTTAGTTGCGGAGACCTATGGCTACACCTTC	TRBV13	TRBJ1-2	14	many	.
CASSYSTQSSYEQYF	TGTGCCAGCAGTTACTCGACCCAGAGCTCCTACGAGCAGTACTTC	TRBV6-2/TRBV6-3	TRBJ2-7	15	.	.
CATMVENYGYTF	TGTGCCACCATGGTGGAGAACTATGGCTACACCTTC	TRBV12-3/TRBV12-4	TRBJ1-2	12	.	.
CASSLNQGAGSPLHF	TGTGCCAGCAGCTTAAACCAGGGGGCAGGTTCACCCCTCCACTTT	TRBV13	TRBJ1-6	15	.	TRBD1
CASSPKNAGGPEAFF	TGTGCCAGTAGTCCGAAAAACGCCGGGGGCCCTGAAGCTTTCTTT	TRBV19	TRBJ1-1	15	few	.
CASRVGQGGGYTF	TGTGCCAGCAGAGTGGGACAGGGGGGCGGCTACACCTTC	TRBV6-1	TRBJ1-2	13	few	TRBD1
CASSQTSWGTQYF	TGTGCCAGCAGCCAAACGAGTTGGGGGACCCAGTACTTC	TRBV3-1	TRBJ2-5	13	few	.
CASSPWRAGANVLTF	TGTGCCAGCAGCCCCTGGAGGGCAGGGGCCAACGTCCTGACTTTC	TRBV11-2	TRBJ2-6	15	many	.
CASSHYGNYGETQYF	TGTGCCAGCAGCCACTATGGGAACTACGGAGAGACCCAGTACTTC	TRBV7-6	TRBJ2-5	15	many	.
CASSIRVSETQYF	TGTGCCAGTAGTATCAGGGTTTCGGAGACCCAGTACTTC	TRBV19	TRBJ2-5	13	many	.
CASSFSTGTSGYTF	TGTGCCAGCAGTTTTAGTACGGGTACCTCTGGCTACACCTTC	TRBV12-3/TRBV12-4	TRBJ1-2	14	many	.
CASSIGPGSGSSNQPQHF	TGTGCCAGTAGTATAGGACCGGGGTCCGGGAGCAGCAATCAGCCCCAGCATTTT	TRBV19	TRBJ1-5	18	.	.
CASSLWVAGELFF	TGTGCCAGCAGTTTATGGGTCGCCGGGGAGCTGTTTTTT	TRBV27	TRBJ2-2	13	.	.
CASSQEPGLNTGELFF	TGTGCCAGCAGCCAAGAACCGGGACTCAATACCGGGGAGCTGTTTTTT	TRBV14	TRBJ2-2	16	.	.
CASSALRDLLHF	TGTGCCAGCAGCGCCCTCCGGGACCTACTCCACTTT	TRBV7-2	TRBJ1-6	12	many	.
CASSAPGGSETQYF	TGTGCCAGCAGTGCACCTGGGGGTTCTGAGACCCAGTACTTC	TRBV27	TRBJ2-5	14	.	.
CASSLALVFGELFF	TGTGCCAGCAGTTTAGCGCTAGTGTTCGGGGAGCTGTTTTTT	TRBV12-3/TRBV12-4	TRBJ2-2	14	many	.
CASSTGEGHYEQYF	TGTGCCAGCAGTACCGGGGAGGGACACTACGAGCAGTACTTC	TRBV28	TRBJ2-7	14	many	.
CASSRDRQNTEAFF	TGTGCCAGCAGCCGGGACAGGCAGAACACTGAAGCTTTCTTT	TRBV11-1	TRBJ1-1	14	many	TRBD1
CASSQSSGTNYGYTF	TGTGCCAGCAGCCAGAGTTCCGGGACTAACTATGGCTACACCTTC	TRBV3-1	TRBJ1-2	15	.	.
CASSRTGTGTNYGYTF	TGTGCCAGCAGCCGTACCGGGACAGGTACTAACTATGGCTACACCTTC	TRBV14	TRBJ1-2	16	many	TRBD1
CASSRGLAGATNTGELFF	TGCGCCAGCAGCCGAGGACTAGCGGGGGCGACGAACACCGGGGAGCTGTTTTTT	TRBV5-1	TRBJ2-2	18	many	TRBD2
CASSPLDTTYEQYF	TGCGCCAGCAGCCCGCTCGACACCACCTACGAGCAGTACTTC	TRBV5-1	TRBJ2-7	14	many	.
CASRRDRGMAGELFF	TGTGCCAGCAGACGGGACAGGGGGATGGCCGGGGAGCTGTTTTTT	TRBV6-1	TRBJ2-2	15	.	TRBD1
CATTANTEAFF	TGTGCCACGACAGCGAACACTGAAGCTTTCTTT	TRBV6-1	TRBJ1-1	11	.	.